Here is one TCR beta chain with its context. Its matching antigen is unknown. The authors ran a second PCR of roughly 6 to 12 cycles using a sample-barcoded 5' primer and a J-beta primer mix. Every cDNA was tagged by a template-switch adaptor with 12 random nucleotides. TCRdb fed the 5' RACE reads into MiXCR, producing one record per CDR3 protein. The sample holds 550,000 to 750,000 distinct CDR3 sequences, around 21% seen once. At least 5.5 micrograms of total RNA were extracted per sample. The sample comes from a study of blood T cells in healthy people across ages. Per germline, CDR1 SGHAT and CDR2 FQDESV (reference sequence). The CDR3 has 15 residues. Findings of the study overall: A strong correlation was found between TCR beta diversity and the percentage of naive T cells. There was no known CMV status for donors, so expanded clonotype changes were possibly confounded.

The receptor comes from a man aged 70-80 years in good health. Sequencing was performed on blood. The J gene is TRBJ2-5, the V gene TRBV11-1, with D tentatively TRBD1 (5 bases). The end of the DNA fits TRBJ2-7 better, so the J call may be wrong. The DNA of the CDR3 is TGTGCCAGCAGCTCGCGGCAGGGCTATTCCTACGAGCAGTACTTC. The encoded protein is CASSSRQGYSYEQYF.